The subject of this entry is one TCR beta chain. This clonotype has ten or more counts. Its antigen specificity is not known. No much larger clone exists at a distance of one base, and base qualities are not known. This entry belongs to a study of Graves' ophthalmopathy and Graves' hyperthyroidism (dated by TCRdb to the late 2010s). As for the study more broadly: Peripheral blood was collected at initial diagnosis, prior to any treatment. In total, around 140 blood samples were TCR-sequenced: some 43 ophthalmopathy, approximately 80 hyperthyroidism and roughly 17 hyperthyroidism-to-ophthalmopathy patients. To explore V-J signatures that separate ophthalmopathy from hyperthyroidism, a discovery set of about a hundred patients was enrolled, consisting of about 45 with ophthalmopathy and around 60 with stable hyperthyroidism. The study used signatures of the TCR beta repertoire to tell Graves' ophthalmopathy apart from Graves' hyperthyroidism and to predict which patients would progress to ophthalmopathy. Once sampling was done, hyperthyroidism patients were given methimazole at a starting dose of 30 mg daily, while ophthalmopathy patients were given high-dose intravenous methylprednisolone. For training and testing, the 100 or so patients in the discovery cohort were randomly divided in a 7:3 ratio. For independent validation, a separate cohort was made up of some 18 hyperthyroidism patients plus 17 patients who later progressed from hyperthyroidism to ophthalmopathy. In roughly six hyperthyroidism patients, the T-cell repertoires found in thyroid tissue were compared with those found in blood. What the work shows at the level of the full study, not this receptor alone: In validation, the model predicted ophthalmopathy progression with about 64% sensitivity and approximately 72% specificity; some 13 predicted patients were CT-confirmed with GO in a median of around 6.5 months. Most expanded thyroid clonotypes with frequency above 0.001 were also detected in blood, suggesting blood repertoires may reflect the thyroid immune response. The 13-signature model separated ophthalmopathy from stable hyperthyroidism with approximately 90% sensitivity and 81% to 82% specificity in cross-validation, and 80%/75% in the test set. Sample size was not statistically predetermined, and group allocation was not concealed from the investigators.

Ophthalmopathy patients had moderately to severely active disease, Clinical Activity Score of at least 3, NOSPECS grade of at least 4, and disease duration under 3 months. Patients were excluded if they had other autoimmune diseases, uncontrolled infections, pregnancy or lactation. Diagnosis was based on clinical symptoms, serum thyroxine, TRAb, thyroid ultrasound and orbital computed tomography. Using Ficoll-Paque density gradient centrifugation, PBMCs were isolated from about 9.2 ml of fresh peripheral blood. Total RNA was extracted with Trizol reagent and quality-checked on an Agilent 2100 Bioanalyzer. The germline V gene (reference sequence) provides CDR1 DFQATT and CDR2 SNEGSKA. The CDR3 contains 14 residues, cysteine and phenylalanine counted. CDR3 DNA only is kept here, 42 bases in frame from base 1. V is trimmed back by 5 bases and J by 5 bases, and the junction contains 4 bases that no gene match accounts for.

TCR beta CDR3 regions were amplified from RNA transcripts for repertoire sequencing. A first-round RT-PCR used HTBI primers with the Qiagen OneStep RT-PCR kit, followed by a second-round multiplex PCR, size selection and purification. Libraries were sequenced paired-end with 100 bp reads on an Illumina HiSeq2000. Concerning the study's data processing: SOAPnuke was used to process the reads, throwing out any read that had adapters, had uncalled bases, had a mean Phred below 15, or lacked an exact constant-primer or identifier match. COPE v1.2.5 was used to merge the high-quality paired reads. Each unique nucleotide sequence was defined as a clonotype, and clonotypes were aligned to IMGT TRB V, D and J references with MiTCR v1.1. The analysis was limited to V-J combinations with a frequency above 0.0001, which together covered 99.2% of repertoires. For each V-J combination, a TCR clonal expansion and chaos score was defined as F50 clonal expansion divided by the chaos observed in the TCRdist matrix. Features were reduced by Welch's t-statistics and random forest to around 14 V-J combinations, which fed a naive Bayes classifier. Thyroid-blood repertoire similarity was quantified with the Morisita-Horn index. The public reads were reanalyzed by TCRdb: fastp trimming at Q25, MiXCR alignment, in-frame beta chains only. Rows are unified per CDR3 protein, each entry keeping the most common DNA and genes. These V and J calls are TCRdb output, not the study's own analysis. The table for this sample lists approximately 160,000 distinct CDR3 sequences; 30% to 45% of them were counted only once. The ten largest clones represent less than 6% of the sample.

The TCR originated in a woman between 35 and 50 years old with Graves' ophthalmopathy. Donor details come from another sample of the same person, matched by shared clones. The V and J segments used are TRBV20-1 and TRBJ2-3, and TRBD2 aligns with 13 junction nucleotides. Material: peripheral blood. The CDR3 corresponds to CSAGLAGDLDTQYF. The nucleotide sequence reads TGCAGTGCTGGACTAGCGGGAGATCTAGATACGCAGTATTTT.